The clone carrying this T cell receptor beta chain showed up just a few times. Its target is unknown. The data stem from a study of T-cell memory formation after mild COVID-19. At the level of the study: TCR clusters were mostly confined to one donor each. Study results and caveats: CD4/CD8 balance characterized clones contracting day 15 to 85, and CD4+ skew characterized later expanders. In pre-infection memory, a portion of responding clones appeared, which suggested that cross-reactive memory joined.

From germline, CDR1 is DFQATT and CDR2 SNEGSKA (reference sequence). This CDR3 has 15 amino acids. V gave up 0 bases and J gave up 3 bases; unmatched junction bases: 5. TCR alpha and TCR beta cDNA libraries carrying sample barcodes and UMIs came from 5'RACE with constant-segment primers. Each CDR3 protein gets one entry after TCRdb re-called the 5' RACE reads with MiXCR. The sample shows hundreds of thousands of distinct CDR3 sequences, about 24% of them seen only once. The sequence came from an adult woman who had mild COVID-19 (a few samples of this study predate the infection). Cell type and time point are not known. This rearrangement joins TRBV20-1 to TRBJ2-7; 10 nucleotides line up with TRBD2. The sequenced sample was PBMCs or a T cell subset sorted from them (not recorded which). The CDR3 here is CSARDPAGGLYEQYF. The CDR3 DNA reads as TGCAGTGCTAGAGACCCAGCGGGAGGGCTCTACGAGCAGTACTTC.